The 7 T cell receptor beta chains below come from one sample, sequenced in a study of breast tumors, draining lymph nodes, adjacent tissues (dated by TCRdb to the mid-2010s). The method behind the library was multiplex PCR. The instrument was an Illumina HiSeq 2000. Starting from the raw public reads, TCRdb applied fastp trimming at Q25, assembled clones with MiXCR and retained in-frame beta chains. Under each unique CDR3 protein, matching rows form one entry showing the most common genes and DNA. Across this sample there are 11,000 to 15,000 distinct CDR3 sequences, with around 55% seen only once. The ten largest clones represent over 25% of the sample. Sequenced: tumor-adjacent breast tissue. Receptor source: a female donor with breast cancer. Some clones in this sample may be carry-over from other donors' samples.

This clonotype was detected ten times or more. The rearrangement links TRBV7-9 to TRBJ2-7, with 14 bases lining up with TRBD2. The trim removed 4 bases at V and 7 bases at J, leaving 3 bases unmatched. Germline-derived CDR1 and CDR2 are SEHNR and FQNEAQ (reference sequence). The CDR3 spans 14 residues. The CDR3 nucleotides read TGTGCCAGCAGCTCGGGACTAGCGGGAGAGGAGCAGTACTTC. This encodes CASSSGLAGEEQYF. Together with reference TRBV7-9 and TRBJ2-7, the CDR3 gives the full variable domain: DTGVSQNPRHKITKRGQNVTFRCDPISEHNRLYWYRQTLGQGPEFLTYFQNEAQLEKSRLLSDRFSAERPKGSFSTLEIQRTEQGDSAMYLCASSSGLAGEEQYFGPGTRLTVT.

Notes on this clonotype: At one end, the junction sequence differs from germline, possibly due to a read error. The V call is TRBV10-1, the J call TRBJ2-7; the match to TRBD2 covers 11 bases. Germline V gene sequence: CDR1 WNHNN, CDR2 SYGVQD (reference sequence). The CDR3 is made up of 14 amino acids. The CDR3 DNA is TGCGCCAGCAGTGATACTAGCGGGGGCTACGAGCAGCACTTC. Protein product: CASSDTSGGYEQHF.

There are many counts of this clonotype. This chain joins TRBV6-5 and TRBJ1-1; a possible D gene is TRBD1 (6 bases). CDR3 length: 13 residues. Germline V gene data show CDR1 as MNHEY and CDR2 as SVGAGI. The V end lost 0 bases, the J end lost 11 bases, and 13 bases lay between the germline ends. CDR3 in amino acids: CASSYSNTGRAFF. The CDR3 nucleotides are TGTGCCAGCAGTTACTCGAATACAGGGAGGGCTTTCTTT.

This clonotype ranks as large. The chain uses TRBV6-6 and TRBJ2-2; possibly TRBD2 for D (6 bases). V was trimmed by 6 bases and J by 4 bases, leaving 27 bases between them. CDR3 length: 19 amino acids. From germline, CDR1 is MNHNY and CDR2 SVGAGI (reference sequence). The CDR3 DNA sequence: TGTGCCAGCAGCCAACTCGGGTCCGTGGGGGGAGTTAGCACCGGGGAGCTGTTTTTT. It codes for CASSQLGSVGGVSTGELFF.

A note on this clonotype: The germline gene is not matched at one end of the junction; a read error may be the cause. The gene calls are TRBV7-6 and TRBJ2-5; D is undetermined. This CDR3 has 15 residues. Germline CDR1 is SGHVS and CDR2 is FNYEAQ. CDR3 coding DNA: TGTGCCAGCAGCTTAGATCGGTCAGGCAAAGAGATCCAGTACTTC. Translating gives CASSLDRSGKEIQYF.

The J gene is TRBJ2-7, the V gene TRBV5-6; D is perhaps TRBD1 (5 bases). With 0 bases removed from V and 4 bases from J, the gap between germline ends came to 11 bases. CDR1 is SGHDT, CDR2 YYEEEE, per germline. The length of the CDR3 is 14 residues. CDR3 in DNA: TGTGCCAGCAGCTTGGGGTCAGGGTTGTACGAGCAGTACTTC. Encoded protein: CASSLGSGLYEQYF.

This clonotype was seen many times. The V call is TRBV12-1, the J call TRBJ2-5; TRBD1 was called by the table and not checked on the DNA. TRBV12-1 is marked as a pseudogene. This CDR3 comprises 13 residues. The CDR3 sequence: CASSSRLQETQYF. The CDR3 region has the DNA TGTGCCAGCAGTTCTCGACTGCAAGAGACCCAGTACTTC.